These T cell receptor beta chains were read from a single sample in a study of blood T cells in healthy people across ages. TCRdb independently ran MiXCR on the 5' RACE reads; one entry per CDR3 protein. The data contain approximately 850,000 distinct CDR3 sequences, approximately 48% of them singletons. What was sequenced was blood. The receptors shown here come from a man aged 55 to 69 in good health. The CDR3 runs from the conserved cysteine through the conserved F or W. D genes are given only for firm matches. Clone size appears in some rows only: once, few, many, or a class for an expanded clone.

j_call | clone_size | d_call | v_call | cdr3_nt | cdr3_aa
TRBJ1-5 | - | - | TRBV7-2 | TGTGCCAGCAGACAGGCCGCCGGGCAGCCCCAGCATTTT | CASRQAAGQPQHF
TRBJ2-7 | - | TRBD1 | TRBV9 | TGTGCCAGCAGCGTTCAAGGGACAGGGTTGAACGAGCAGTACTTC | CASSVQGTGLNEQYF
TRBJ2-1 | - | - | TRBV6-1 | TGTGCCAGCAGTAAGGATGAGCAGTTCTTC | CASSKDEQFF
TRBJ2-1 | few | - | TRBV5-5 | TGTGCCAGCAGCTTGGAGCAGTACTCCTACAATGAGCAGTTCTTC | CASSLEQYSYNEQFF
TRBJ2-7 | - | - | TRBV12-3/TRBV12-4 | TGTGCCAGCAGCGCCTTTGTAGGGCCAACCTACGAGCAGTACTTC | CASSAFVGPTYEQYF
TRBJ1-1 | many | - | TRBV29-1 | TGCAGCGTTGTGGCCCCCCTGGATGCTTTCTTT | CSVVAPLDAFF
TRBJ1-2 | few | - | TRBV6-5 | TGTGCCAGCAGTTTTGCGCCTTCGCCCTATGGCTACACCTTC | CASSFAPSPYGYTF
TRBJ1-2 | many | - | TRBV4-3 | TGCGCCAGCAGCCAAGTCACCCTCACTAACTATGGCTACACCTTC | CASSQVTLTNYGYTF
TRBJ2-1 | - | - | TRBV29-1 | TGCAGCGTTGCATTGAGCTCCTACAATGAGCAGTTCTTC | CSVALSSYNEQFF
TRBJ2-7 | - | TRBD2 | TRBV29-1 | TGCGGCGTTGAAAAAGTTGGGACTAGCGGGACCTACGAGCAGTACTTC | CGVEKVGTSGTYEQYF
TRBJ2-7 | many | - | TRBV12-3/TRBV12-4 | TGTGCCAGCAGTTTTGAAGGGGGCGAGCAGTACTTC | CASSFEGGEQYF
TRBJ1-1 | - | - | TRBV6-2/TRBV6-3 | TGTGCCAGCAGTGCGGGGGCACTGAGCACTGAAGCTTTCTTT | CASSAGALSTEAFF
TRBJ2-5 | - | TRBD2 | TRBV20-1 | TGCAGTGCTGCCCGGACTAGCGGGGGCAAGACCCAGTACTTC | CSAARTSGGKTQYF
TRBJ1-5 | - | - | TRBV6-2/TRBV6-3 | TGTGCCAGCAGGAGGGGAGCGGATCAGCCCCAGCATTTT | CASRRGADQPQHF
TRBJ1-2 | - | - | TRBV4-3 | TGCGCCAGCAGCCAAGATTTGTCCAGTTATGGCTACACCTTC | CASSQDLSSYGYTF
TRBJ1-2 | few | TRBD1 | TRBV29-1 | TGCAGCGTTGGACAGGGTACGGGCGATGGCTACACCTTC | CSVGQGTGDGYTF
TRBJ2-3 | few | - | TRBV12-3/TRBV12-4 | TGTGCCAGCAGACAGCTGAGCACAGATACGCAGTATTTT | CASRQLSTDTQYF
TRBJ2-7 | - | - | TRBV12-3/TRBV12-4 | TGTGCCAGCAGTTCCCAGATGGGGGCCGTCTCCTACGAGCAGTACTTC | CASSSQMGAVSYEQYF
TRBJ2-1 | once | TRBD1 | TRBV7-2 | TGTGCCAGCAGCAAGACAGGGGGCGCGTATGAGCAGTTCTTC | CASSKTGGAYEQFF
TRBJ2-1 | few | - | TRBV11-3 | TGTGCCAGCAGCTTAAGCCGGGGATACAATGAGCAGTTCTTC | CASSLSRGYNEQFF
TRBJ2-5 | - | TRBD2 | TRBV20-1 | TGCAGTGCTCCACCCGGACTTGGGGAGGGGGAGACCCAGTACTTC | CSAPPGLGEGETQYF
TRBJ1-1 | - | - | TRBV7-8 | TGTGCCAGCAGCTCACGGAGGAGTACTGAAGCTTTCTTT | CASSSRRSTEAFF
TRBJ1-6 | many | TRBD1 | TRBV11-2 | TGTGCCAGCAGCACCCGGGACAGGGGATTCTCACCCCTCCACTTT | CASSTRDRGFSPLHF
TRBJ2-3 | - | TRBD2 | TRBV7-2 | TGTGCCAGCAGCCGAGCTGGGACTAGCGGGACAGATACGCAGTATTTT | CASSRAGTSGTDTQYF
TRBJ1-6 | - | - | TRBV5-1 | TGCGCCAGCAGCAGAGGGGCCCCAGGCACCTCCTATAATTCACCCCTCCACTTT | CASSRGAPGTSYNSPLHF
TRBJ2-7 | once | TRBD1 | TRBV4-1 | TGCGTCAGCAGCCAACAGACAGGGGTCCACGAGCAGTACTTC | CVSSQQTGVHEQYF
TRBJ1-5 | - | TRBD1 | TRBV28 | TGTGCCAGCAGCTACGGACAGGGGTTGAGCAATCAGCCCCAGCATTTT | CASSYGQGLSNQPQHF
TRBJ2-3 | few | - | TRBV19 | TGTGCCAGTAGTACCCAGCTAGATACGCAGTATTTT | CASSTQLDTQYF
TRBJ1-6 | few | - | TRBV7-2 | TGTGCCAGCAGCGCTCGGACGTTTAATTCACCCCTCCACTTT | CASSARTFNSPLHF
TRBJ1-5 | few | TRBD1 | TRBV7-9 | TGTGCCAGCAGCTCTCGGGCCGGGACAGGGGGCAATCAGCCCCAGCATTTT | CASSSRAGTGGNQPQHF